Sequencing of this T cell receptor beta chain was carried out in a study of regulatory T cells in long-lasting Graves disease. The authors built TCR beta libraries using iRepertoire HTBI primers and Arm-PCR of CDR3 regions. TCRdb independently ran MiXCR on the multiplex PCR reads; one entry per CDR3 protein. The data hold 400,000 to 500,000 distinct CDR3 sequences, with 21% observed a single time. This clonotype was counted ten times or more. What it recognizes is unknown. Time point: persistent/refractory GD, antithyroid drugs over 5 years with positive TRAb. There was RNA extracted from PBMCs, and the TCR library was made from it. Each of the patients was recruited from an endocrinology department situated in Xi'an, China. This CDR3 spans 14 amino acids. Trimming removed 6 bases from V and 2 bases from J; junction bases left unmatched: 4. Germline CDR1 is MNHNS and CDR2 is SASEGT. Overall study findings and caveats: Gene preferences differed: TRBV28, TRBJ1-2, TRBJ2-5 in persistent cases. TCR diversity in persistent Graves' patients was below that of newly diagnosed ones.

This chain links TRBV6-1 with TRBJ1-5, with 7 bases aligning to TRBD1. The origin of this receptor is a female donor with Graves disease. Material: peripheral blood mononuclear cells (PBMCs), obtained when the disease was refractory, from a patient treated with antithyroid drugs. CDR3 in DNA: TGTGCCAGCAGCAGCAGGGGGGGCAATCAGCCCCAGCATTTT. Translating gives CASSSRGGNQPQHF.